This entry is about one T cell receptor (beta chain). The antigen is unknown. Trimming took 4 bases from V and 5 from J; bases not matched to a gene: 4. The length of the CDR3 is 14 residues. CDR1 is SNHLY, CDR2 FYNNEI, per germline. The sample belongs to a study of T cell responses to AZD1222 COVID-19 vaccine. Whole-study results and caveats: Among the donors, most were white British and more were female, and clonal diversity was possibly underestimated. The CD4 TCRs associated with vaccination extended across spike and predominated at 160-218 and 743-854. Sampling that yielded the repertoires occurred only after the peak T cell response.

The method was immunoSEQ multiplex PCR; TCRdb's version includes in-frame clones alone and lacks a portion of them. In the table there are 68,000 or so clones, about four fifths of which are singletons. This receptor was obtained from an adult in good health. V and J are TRBV2 and TRBJ2-7; 11 bases match TRBD2. The source material was peripheral blood, sampled on day 0 of AZD1222 vaccination. In DNA, the CDR3 is TGTGCCAGCAGTGGACTAGCGGGGTCTGACGAGCAGTACTTC. Amino acid sequence: CASSGLAGSDEQYF.